This T cell receptor beta chain was obtained from a study of cytomegalovirus exposure and HLA in healthy donors. Findings and caveats of the study: Exclusion as indistinguishable affected some V segments, including TRBV6-2 and TRBV6-3. Rates of TCR association differed by HLA locus in a later analysis, with DRB1 highest and HLA-C lowest. As a later analysis showed, several of the most significant clusters appeared to be linked to common viral pathogens. Serostatus for CMV was the only available immune exposure information.

The PCR used 60 Vbeta and 13 Jbeta primers. Method: immunoSEQ multiplex PCR; TCRdb's copy keeps in-frame clones and lacks some. The data show roughly 190,000 clones, over 70% seen once. As to this clone: Its cognate antigen is unknown.

V was shortened by 4 bases and J by 11 bases, with 11 bases between the two germline ends. This CDR3 spans 11 amino acids. Germline assignment: CDR1 MNHEY and CDR2 SMNVEV (reference sequence). This TCR came from a man aged 40-50 years in good health and CMV-seropositive. The chain uses TRBV27 and TRBJ1-1; no clear D gene. The material sequenced was PBMCs. The CDR3 spells CASSSGLGAFF. The CDR3, as DNA: TGTGCCAGCAGTTCGGGGTTAGGTGCTTTCTTT.